The 30 T cell receptor beta chains presented below share a single source sample, sequenced in a study of shared clonotypes between healthy human individuals. TCRdb's table, derived via immunoSEQ multiplex PCR, lists solely in-frame clones and lacks some. The data hold some 1 million clones, with about 75% observed a single time. The sequencing input was memory CD4+ T cells sorted from blood. Subset specified: CD45RA-negative fraction. These receptors were obtained from a man between 18 and 29 years old in good health.

Here the CDR3 DNA reads TGTGCCAGCTCATCGGGACAGGACGGGCCCCAGCATTTT. Its protein product is CASSSGQDGPQHF. The V gene is TRBV18, the J gene TRBJ1-5, with TRBD1 matching 8 bases. V lost 5 bases, J lost 9 bases, and 6 bases stayed unmatched. The CDR3 is 13 residues long. CDR1 is KGHSH, CDR2 LQKENI, per germline.

This clone came up a few times. The chain couples TRBV29-1 to TRBJ1-2; tentatively, D is TRBD1 (6 bases). Germline lookup yields CDR1 SQVTM and CDR2 ANQGSEA. The CDR3 runs to 13 residues. V dropped 7 bases and J dropped 5 bases, with 17 bases sitting between them. The CDR3 loop is CSGSGHGGYGYTF. The DNA of the CDR3 is TGCAGCGGTTCGGGACACGGCGGTTATGGCTACACCTTC.

The genes are TRBV5-1 and TRBJ2-5; possible D gene TRBD1, 5 bases. The V end was cut by 1 base, the J end by 3 bases, with 13 bases between. The CDR3 contains 15 residues. Germline assignment: CDR1 SGHRS and CDR2 YFSETQ. CDR3 DNA: TGCGCCAGCAGCTTGACAGGAGACGTAAAAGAGACCCAGTACTTC. Its translation is CASSLTGDVKETQYF.

The V call is TRBV6-5, the J call TRBJ1-5; 11 nucleotides agree with TRBD1. The germline V gene encodes CDR1 MNHEY and CDR2 SVGAGI. After removal of 2 bases from V and 6 bases from J, the junction contained 6 bases not matched to a gene. This CDR3 has 16 residues. CDR3: CASSYTGTGGGQPQHF. The CDR3 coding sequence is TGTGCCAGCAGTTACACCGGGACAGGGGGGGGTCAGCCCCAGCATTTT.

Remarks on this clone: Other DNA variants within this sample encode the same CDR3. V gene TRBV2 combines with J gene TRBJ1-1; TRBD1 aligns across 10 bases. Germline V lookup: CDR1 SNHLY, CDR2 FYNNEI. V lost 6 bases and J lost 3; bases outside the gene matches: 4. The CDR3 covers 14 residues. The DNA of the CDR3 is TGTGCCAGCAGGGGGGACAGGGGTTACACTGAAGCTTTCTTT. Its protein product is CASRGDRGYTEAFF.

This clone was found once. The J gene is TRBJ2-3, the V gene TRBV6-5; D unresolved. Germline values: CDR1 MNHEY, CDR2 SVGAGI. This CDR3 has 15 residues. V shed 2 bases and J shed 0 bases, with 9 bases lying between them. This CDR3 reads CASSYDKRSTDTQYF. CDR3 in DNA: TGTGCCAGCAGTTACGATAAGAGGAGCACAGATACGCAGTATTTT.

The CDR3 DNA is TGTGCCATCAGGGGAGGCACTGAAGCTTTCTTT. This translates into CAIRGGTEAFF. This chain links TRBV10-3 with TRBJ1-1, with D hard to call. The CDR3 consists of 11 residues. Germline V CDR1 and CDR2: ENHRY, SYGVKD. Between the trimmed V and J ends, which lost 6 bases and 4 bases, there was a span of 6 bases.

V gene TRBV9 combines with J gene TRBJ2-3; tentatively, D is TRBD1 or TRBD2 (5 bases each). V was trimmed by 0 bases and J by 8 bases, leaving 16 bases between them. The germline CDR1 and CDR2 sequences are SGDLS and YYNGEE. The CDR3 covers 15 residues. This CDR3 is CASSVAVGPTVTQYF. DNA for the CDR3: TGTGCCAGCAGCGTAGCGGTGGGACCTACTGTTACGCAGTATTTT.

The sample holds a few counts of this clone. The chain combines TRBV6-1 with TRBJ1-1; D is unresolved. V dropped 2 bases and J dropped 1 base, with 11 bases sitting between them. CDR1 is MNHNS and CDR2 is SASEGT in the germline V gene. This CDR3 is built from 15 residues. The DNA for the CDR3 is TGTGCCAGCAGTGAATCGATGGTGTCGAACACTGAAGCTTTCTTT. Translating gives CASSESMVSNTEAFF.

V is TRBV6-5 and J is TRBJ2-7; D remains ambiguous. CDR1 and CDR2 from the germline V gene are MNHEY and SVGAGI. The CDR3 consists of 15 residues. V was shortened by 4 bases and J by 3 bases, with 16 bases between the two germline ends. CDR3 loop: CASSSPKASLYEQYF. Here the CDR3 DNA reads TGTGCCAGCAGTTCCCCCAAGGCATCCCTCTACGAGCAGTACTTC.

The gene calls are TRBV13 and TRBJ1-3, with D possibly being TRBD1 (5 bases). V was trimmed by 3 bases and J by 1 base, leaving 10 bases between them. Germline-derived CDR1 and CDR2 are PRHDT and FYEKMQ (reference sequence). CDR3 length equals 15 residues. For the CDR3, the DNA is TGTGCCAGCAGCTTCGGGACTACTTCTGGAAACACCATATATTTT. This sequence encodes CASSFGTTSGNTIYF.

This CDR3 is CASSFGGTNGNEQFF. Written as DNA, the CDR3 is TGTGCCAGCAGTTTTGGTGGGACTAATGGCAATGAGCAGTTCTTC. The genes are TRBV28 and TRBJ2-1; TRBD2 aligns across 7 bases. J lost 6 bases, V lost 3 bases, and 8 bases had no gene match. The germline CDR1 and CDR2 sequences are MDHEN and SYDVKM. The CDR3 extends over 15 amino acids.

This clone was detected only a few times. The rearrangement uses TRBV28 and TRBJ1-4, with TRBD1 matching over 12 bases. After removal of 6 bases from V and 0 bases from J, the junction contained 5 bases not matched to a gene. Looked up from germline, CDR1 is MDHEN and CDR2 is SYDVKM. The CDR3 consists of 17 residues. CDR3 residues: CASRSGQGAATNEKLFF. The CDR3 nucleotides are TGTGCCAGCAGGTCGGGACAGGGGGCAGCAACTAATGAAAAACTGTTTTTT.

V and J are TRBV10-3 and TRBJ2-3, with D uncertain. The germline CDR1 and CDR2 sequences are ENHRY and SYGVKD. V lost 3 bases and J lost 4, with 2 bases in between. The CDR3 is made up of 11 amino acids. CDR3 protein: CAISDADTQYF. The CDR3 DNA is TGTGCCATCAGTGATGCAGATACGCAGTATTTT.

Remarks on this clone: It differs at one base from a far larger clone, so likely a read error. Other DNA sequences from this sample encode an identical CDR3 as well. This sequence joins TRBV15 and TRBJ2-3; no clear D. Per the germline V gene, CDR1 is LNHNV and CDR2 is YYDKDF (reference sequence). V was shortened by 0 bases and J by 6 bases, with 4 bases between the two germline ends. There are 12 residues in the CDR3. The CDR3 DNA sequence: TGTGCCACCAGCAGAGATCGGGATACGCAGTATTTT. It encodes CATSRDRDTQYF.

Points on this clone: The same CDR3 is also encoded by other DNA sequences in this sample. The chain has TRBV28 and TRBJ2-2, with D perhaps matching TRBD1 (5 bases). This CDR3 is 12 amino acids long. Germline V lookup: CDR1 MDHEN, CDR2 SYDVKM. Trimming stripped 6 bases from V and 7 bases from J, with 9 bases between. DNA of the CDR3: TGTGCCAGCAGCCTAAGGGGCGGGGAGCTGTTTTTT. It translates to CASSLRGGELFF.

J is TRBJ2-5 and V is TRBV15; D assignment may be TRBD1 or TRBD2 (6 bases each). The CDR3 is 12 amino acids. The V and J ends lost 5 bases and 7 bases respectively, with 11 bases between them. Per germline, CDR1 LNHNV and CDR2 YYDKDF (reference sequence). The CDR3 DNA reads TGTGCCACCAGCGGGGGGCTGGTGACCCAGTACTTC. Translating gives CATSGGLVTQYF.

This clone was seen more than once but under ten times. The chain joins TRBV29-1 to TRBJ1-1; 8 bases are a match to TRBD1. The CDR3 totals 13 residues. The ends lost 7 bases at V and 5 bases at J; junction bases unmatched: 9. The germline V gene has CDR1 SQVTM and CDR2 ANQGSEA. CDR3 sequence reads: CSADQGARTEAFF. The CDR3 DNA reads as TGCAGCGCGGACCAGGGGGCGCGTACTGAAGCTTTCTTT.

The chain couples TRBV5-4 to TRBJ2-5; D perhaps matches TRBD2 (6 bases). This CDR3 is 14 amino acids long. CDR1 and CDR2 (germline): SGHNT, YYREEE (reference sequence). Trimming left V 6 bases short and J 9 bases short, with 21 bases between. The CDR3 sequence is CASTGGTAEGSQYF. The CDR3 DNA reads TGTGCCAGCACCGGTGGGACCGCGGAGGGATCCCAGTACTTC.

The genes are TRBV30 and TRBJ1-5; 8 nucleotides match TRBD1. Trimming at V came to 5 bases and at J to 5 bases, leaving 5 bases not matched to a gene. The CDR3 extends over 13 amino acids. The germline CDR1 and CDR2 sequences are GTSNPN and SVGIG (reference sequence). In DNA, the CDR3 is TGTGCCTGGTCGACAGGGGTGGATCAGCCCCAGCATTTT. Amino acids: CAWSTGVDQPQHF. The whole variable domain, filled in from reference TRBV30 and TRBJ1-5, reads SQTIHQWPATLVQPVGSPLSLECTVEGTSNPNLYWYRQAAGRGLQLLFYSVGIGQISSEVPQNLSASRPQDRQFILSSKKLLLSDSGFYLCAWSTGVDQPQHFGDGTRLSIL.

This clone showed up just once. This rearrangement joins TRBV7-2 to TRBJ2-6; 10 nucleotides agree with TRBD2. The CDR3 is 17 residues long. V lost 4 bases and J lost 1; bases outside the gene matches: 4. Looked up from germline, CDR1 is SGHTA and CDR2 is FQGNSA. The CDR3 loop reads CASSSLAGGSGANVLTF. The DNA for the CDR3 is TGTGCCAGCAGCTCATTAGCGGGAGGTTCTGGGGCCAACGTCCTGACTTTC.

This clone appeared a single time. The chain recombines TRBV29-1 with TRBJ1-1, with D unclear. The ends were cut back, 3 bases at V and 0 bases at J, with 11 bases in the middle. CDR1 is SQVTM, CDR2 ANQGSEA, per germline. CDR3 length: 14 residues. This chain's CDR3 is CSVDIRPMNTEAFF. CDR3 in DNA: TGCAGCGTTGATATTCGTCCCATGAACACTGAAGCTTTCTTT.

V gene TRBV5-1 combines with J gene TRBJ1-1; D gene unclear. Germline V gives CDR1 SGHRS, CDR2 YFSETQ. The CDR3 is 14 residues long. V was pared by 5 bases and J by 3 bases, with 14 bases between. CDR3 sequence reads: CASSPSQYDTEAFF. The CDR3 bases are TGCGCCAGCAGTCCTAGCCAGTACGACACTGAAGCTTTCTTT.

The genes are TRBV11-2 and TRBJ2-3; 10 bases match TRBD2. This CDR3 comprises 17 residues. Trimming took 3 bases from V and 2 from J; bases not matched to a gene: 8. From germline, CDR1 is SGHAT and CDR2 FQNNGV. CDR3 residues: CASSFRSSGGNTDTQYF. The CDR3, as DNA: TGTGCCAGCAGCTTCCGTAGTAGCGGGGGGAACACAGATACGCAGTATTTT.

J is TRBJ2-7 and V is TRBV11-2, with D hard to call. Looked up from germline, CDR1 is SGHAT and CDR2 is FQNNGV. This CDR3 spans 14 amino acids. V gave up 1 base and J gave up 2 bases, with 9 bases separating them. The CDR3 DNA follows: TGTGCCAGCAGCTTAGGATTGACGACCTACGAGCAGTACTTC. Amino acid sequence: CASSLGLTTYEQYF.

V is TRBV28 and J is TRBJ1-1, with a weak D call TRBD1 (6 bases). The CDR3 length is 14 residues. Between the trimmed V and J ends, which lost 1 base and 6 bases, there was a span of 12 bases. In germline, CDR1 is MDHEN, CDR2 SYDVKM. Here the CDR3 DNA reads TGTGCCAGCAGTTTATATGGGGCAGGGGCTGAAGCTTTCTTT. Amino acid sequence: CASSLYGAGAEAFF. The full variable domain, in which reference TRBV28 and TRBJ1-1 provide the parts outside the CDR3, is DVKVTQSSRYLVKRTGEKVFLECVQDMDHENMFWYRQDPGLGLRLIYFSYDVKMKEKGDIPEGYSVSREKKERFSLILESASTNQTSMYLCASSLYGAGAEAFFGQGTRLTVV.

The genes are TRBV9 and TRBJ2-5; no firm D call. Germline loops: CDR1 SGDLS, CDR2 YYNGEE. The CDR3 runs to 13 residues. V lost 0 bases and J 3 bases, leaving 6 bases between the germline ends. The CDR3 DNA sequence: TGTGCCAGCAGCGTAGGCACTAAAGAGACCCAGTACTTC. Translating it yields CASSVGTKETQYF.

The chain carries TRBV7-6 and TRBJ2-1, with unresolved D. This CDR3 is 17 amino acids long. Germline assignment: CDR1 SGHVS and CDR2 FNYEAQ. Between the trimmed V and J ends, which lost 1 base and 0 bases, there was a span of 13 bases. In DNA form, the CDR3 reads TGTGCCAGCAGCTTAGATTGGCTACCGAACTCCTACAATGAGCAGTTCTTC. The encoded protein is CASSLDWLPNSYNEQFF.

This clone was found once. The V and J genes are TRBV28 and TRBJ2-5, with TRBD2 identical over 12 bases. CDR1 is MDHEN and CDR2 is SYDVKM in the germline V gene. The CDR3 contains 17 residues. V dropped 2 bases and J dropped 6; count of bases not matched to a gene: 10. The CDR3 loop reads CASSLGASGGAAKTQYF. The DNA for the CDR3 is TGTGCCAGCAGTTTAGGGGCTAGCGGGGGGGCTGCGAAGACCCAGTACTTC.

The sample holds a few counts of this clone. V is TRBV29-1 and J is TRBJ2-7; 8 bases agree with TRBD1. The V segment lost 7 bases and the J segment 1 base; nucleotides outside the gene matches: 6. Germline-derived CDR1 and CDR2 are SQVTM and ANQGSEA. CDR3 length: 13 amino acids. CDR3 DNA sequence: TGCAGCGCCAGGACAGGGACTTCCTACGAGCAGTACTTC. Encoded protein: CSARTGTSYEQYF.